These 9 T cell receptor beta chains originate from one sample sequenced in a study of T cells in localized non-small cell lung cancer. Libraries were prepared by immunoSEQ multiplex PCR; TCRdb keeps only in-frame clonotypes and omits some of them. The repertoire has roughly 70,000 clones, roughly nine tenths of them found once; the top ten carry just over 20%. The sample in question was peripheral blood, obtained before any cancer treatment. The receptors come from a male donor older than 55 with stage III squamous cell lung carcinoma.

This chain connects TRBV19 to TRBJ2-2, with TRBD2 identical over 12 bases. Per germline, CDR1 LNHDA and CDR2 SQIVND (reference sequence). The CDR3 has 17 residues. With V trimmed by 5 bases and J by 3 bases, 7 bases remained unmatched. CDR3 loop: CASSPGLAGWDTGELFF. The DNA for the CDR3 is TGTGCCAGTAGTCCCGGACTAGCGGGGTGGGACACCGGGGAGCTGTTTTTT.

V is TRBV6-1 and J is TRBJ1-2; 7 nucleotides align to TRBD1. Per the germline V gene, CDR1 is MNHNS and CDR2 is SASEGT. J was trimmed by 8 bases and V by 8 bases; bases with no gene match: 5. The CDR3 has 11 amino acids. The CDR3 nucleotides are TGTGCCAGCGTTTACAGGGGCGGCTACACCTTC. Its protein product is CASVYRGGYTF.

In its sample, this clone was seen a few times. The rearrangement uses TRBV11-2 and TRBJ1-2; no reliable D call. The CDR3 has 12 residues. CDR1 SGHAT and CDR2 FQNNGV come from the germline V gene. The V and J ends lost 6 bases and 6 bases respectively, with 11 bases between them. CDR3 loop: CASRDPSNGYTF. DNA for the CDR3: TGTGCCAGCAGAGACCCTTCGAATGGCTACACCTTC.

The chain links TRBV7-6 to TRBJ2-2; the D call may be TRBD1 or TRBD2 (5 bases each). V lost 1 base and J 8 bases, leaving 17 bases between the germline ends. This CDR3 region has 16 residues. In germline, CDR1 is SGHVS, CDR2 FNYEAQ. The CDR3 protein is CASSLGGTQNLGELFF. As DNA, the CDR3 is TGTGCCAGCAGCTTAGGAGGGACCCAAAACCTGGGGGAGCTGTTTTTT.

The chain uses TRBV6-5 and TRBJ1-2, with a tentative D call TRBD1 (5 bases). This CDR3 region has 13 residues. CDR1 MNHEY and CDR2 SVGAGI come from the germline V gene. Trimming left V 10 bases short and J 4 bases short, with 16 bases between. DNA of the CDR3: TGTGCCACCGCGCCTGGGGGGTCCTATGGCTACACCTTC. It encodes CATAPGGSYGYTF.

The chain recombines TRBV5-6 with TRBJ1-2, with a tentative D call TRBD1 (6 bases). Trimming cost V 4 bases and J 4 bases, with 11 bases left between them. This CDR3 spans 13 amino acids. Germline values: CDR1 SGHDT, CDR2 YYEEEE. For the CDR3, the DNA is TGTGCCAGCAGCCCCGACAGGCCCTATGGCTACACCTTC. Amino acid sequence: CASSPDRPYGYTF.

The genes are TRBV5-6 and TRBJ1-1; 7 bases are a match to TRBD1. Germline CDR1 SGHDT, CDR2 YYEEEE. The CDR3 is made up of 13 amino acids. With V trimmed by 5 bases and J by 1 base, 2 bases remained unmatched. Here the CDR3 reads CASSGQENTEAFF. The CDR3 coding sequence is TGTGCCAGCAGTGGACAGGAGAACACTGAAGCTTTCTTT.

V gene TRBV4-1 combines with J gene TRBJ1-6; D call uncertain. The CDR3 is 16 amino acids. Germline lookup yields CDR1 MGHRA and CDR2 YSYEKL. Between the trimmed V and J ends, which lost 4 bases and 5 bases, there was a span of 15 bases. The CDR3 bases are TGCGCCAGCAGCCGCGGGGAAGGGCTGGATAATTCACCCCTCCACTTT. It specifies CASSRGEGLDNSPLHF.

This chain connects TRBV5-6 to TRBJ2-7, with a weak D call TRBD2 (5 bases). Trimming removed 9 bases at V and 2 bases at J, with 15 bases between. The length of the CDR3 is 13 residues. Germline loops: CDR1 SGHDT, CDR2 YYEEEE. The CDR3 reads CATNMRETYEQYV. CDR3 in DNA: TGTGCCACCAATATGAGGGAAACCTACGAGCAGTACGTC.